This T cell receptor beta chain was identified in a study of cytomegalovirus exposure and HLA in healthy donors (dated by TCRdb to about 2017). For the wider study: In an earlier analysis of roughly 590 of the donors, 276 Gb of sequence data and some 120 million unique TCR beta sequences from 150 million to 200 million T cells were reported. About 280 gigabases of sequencing data and tens of millions of unique TCR sequences were included in an early release covering 500 to 750 HLA-typed donors. The genetic ancestry cluster associated with self-reported Caucasian donors included around four fifths of the 398 genotyped donors. The study was designed to test whether signatures of past pathogen exposure could be identified by cataloging public T cell receptors. The study profiled the T cell repertoires of under 850 subjects by immunosequencing and related them to cytomegalovirus serostatus. In addition to the first cohort of 500 to 850 subjects, a separate validation cohort of approximately 120 different subjects was used. To predict cytomegalovirus infection status, the study brought together high-throughput TCR immunosequencing, statistical association of individual TCRs with disease status, and machine learning. To study patterns of TCR occurrence, a later analysis re-analyzed previously published TCR beta repertoires from around 660 donors and added high-resolution HLA genotyping. The later analysis used no new phenotypic data to find candidate immune exposures, relying instead on TCR beta sequences and their occurrence across donors. An earlier analysis of fewer than 700 of the donors applied high-throughput TCR beta sequencing to assess whether each TCR beta V gene segment acted as functional or pseudogenic. Donor age, sex, ethnicity and CMV serostatus were compiled together with the repertoire data. A later genetic analysis used genome-wide SNP genotypes for about three fifths of the roughly 700 donors, treating that subset as a discovery cohort. Every repertoire in the discovery cohort had been generated on one and the same sequencing platform. Class I and class II HLA loci were covered by the typing at four-digit resolution. The number of donors typed differed by locus, with roughly 629-640 for A, B, C, DRB1 and DQB1, about 500 for DQA1, 600 to 610 for DPA1, and roughly 450 for DPB1. Four to six DR-DQ haplotypes were handled as single units for association and clustering, since linkage in the cohort was strong. Among over 350 genotyped donors of the cohort, an average of around 240,000 unique TCR beta nucleotide sequences were sequenced per donor, around a sixth of them non-productive. General conclusions and limits of the study: Roughly uniform sequencing depth across donors was assumed in presence/absence analyses, although this assumption may not hold. The cohort was sequenced for TCR beta chains only, and without alpha or paired-chain data the features that could be detected were limited. While some public TCRs were present in many individuals, most TCR sequences turned up only very rarely across donors. Some IMGT-functional V segments, including TRBV6-2 and TRBV6-3, could not be told apart with the 87-base-pair reads, so those segments were excluded. A later analysis found that most CMV-associated TCR beta chains appeared HLA-restricted, with HLA associations seemingly driven largely by CMV exposure. In a later genetic analysis, fewer N-insertions in productive TCRs were reported among donors in an Asian-associated ancestry cluster than the 666-donor mean. In vitro tests confirmed that a few of the cytomegalovirus-associated TCR beta chains recognize cytomegalovirus antigens. The classifier was reported to diagnose cytomegalovirus status with high specificity and sensitivity in both the original and validation cohorts. In the study, some 160 TCR beta chains were listed as associated with cytomegalovirus. In an earlier analysis of around 600 of the donors, most TCR beta V segments appeared in productive rearrangements about 87% or about 30% of the time, broadly matching IMGT annotations. The authors suggested that the approach could potentially be generalized to other disease states and immunological phenotypes. Because HLA typing was unavailable for some donors at each locus, only the typed subset was used in association tests. A further reported finding was that TCR beta sequences accurately predicted the HLA-A and HLA-B alleles for most subjects in the first cohort. The earlier analysis of about 600 of the donors excluded around 17 rarely observed V segments, including chromosome 9 orphons, because counts were too low. At a false discovery rate of 0.05, a later analysis linked around 15,000 TCR beta sequences to specific HLA alleles. In a later analysis, HLA-associated TCR beta chains were found to be more clonally expanded and to have lower generation probabilities than equally common non-associated chains. According to a later analysis, parvovirus B19, influenza, CMV and Epstein-Barr virus appeared linked to several top co-occurrence clusters. Linkage disequilibrium might explain the correlated functional status among segregating V segments, but an unknown experimental factor could not be ruled out. In a later genetic analysis, a missense DCLRE1C variant was associated with V-gene and J-gene trimming of TCR beta chains, and the association was replicated in an independent cohort. The sequencing pipeline was judged likely to have produced a cluster of highly shared sequence variants as a technical artifact. When HLA alleles, especially DR and DQ, strongly co-occurred, TCR associations were difficult to assign to individual alleles. CMV serostatus was the only immune exposure information available for the cohort. In a later analysis, the rate of TCR association differed among HLA loci, with DRB1 alleles having the most associated TCRs and HLA-C alleles having the fewest.

The CDR3 numbers 15 residues from cysteine through phenylalanine. Only the CDR3 part of the read is kept: 45 bases, read in frame from the first base. A note on this clone: Its antigen remains undetermined. Base qualities are not recorded, but no much larger clone differs from it by a single base.

The cohort was made up of under 800 healthy bone marrow donors. All cohort members were sampled while nominally healthy, although unrecorded immune exposures were likely present. The donor tested CMV seropositive, placing the donor among the 250 to 350 seropositive members of the cohort. Every donor gave a peripheral blood sample, and the peripheral blood mononuclear cells from that sample were used for TCR beta sequencing. Genomic DNA was extracted from the blood cell samples with the Qiagen DNeasy Blood Extraction Kit. To prepare the library, the immunoSEQ multiplex PCR assay was applied. A mixture of 60 forward primers for TCR Vbeta segments and 13 reverse primers for TCR Jbeta segments was used in the multiplex PCR. The CDR3 region of rearranged TCR beta genes was amplified from genomic DNA by a multiplex PCR assay. The Illumina HiSeq System was used to sequence the amplified TCR beta libraries as 87-base-pair reads. The source study handled its data this way. In a later analysis, some 80 million unique TCR beta chains were counted across the approximately 640 repertoires, and roughly 10 million of these chains were shared by at least two donors. A nearest-neighbor algorithm error-corrected the raw reads and collapsed the reads into unique sequences, merging closely related sequences to remove PCR and sequencing errors. To assign V, D and J gene segments, CDR3 sequences were aligned to IMGT reference sequences. For a sequence to be retained, a match of at least six nucleotides was required to both a V gene segment and a J gene segment. Rearrangements were called productive when the CDR3 lacked stop codons and stayed in frame with V and J; all others were non-productive. Following IMGT convention, CDR3 was defined as the stretch from the second conserved V-encoded cysteine up to the conserved J-encoded phenylalanine. The earlier analysis of fewer than 750 of the donors excluded sequences that lacked an unambiguous match to a single V gene segment. In an earlier analysis of several hundred of the donors, V segments were called functional above 56.7% productive rearrangements and were called segregating when the between-donor standard deviation exceeded 5%. To diagnose cytomegalovirus status from the catalog of TCR beta chain sequences, a statistical classification framework was built. In a later analysis, TCR nucleotide sequences were compared against IMGT/GENE-DB human TR gene sequences so that V and J genes could be assigned. Using the TCRdist pipeline, a later analysis assigned CDR3 sequences along with most-parsimonious VDJ recombination scenarios. In a later analysis, each TCR beta chain was defined by its CDR3 amino acid sequence together with its V-gene family, and reads without a unique V-gene family were excluded. In a later analysis, 500 to 650 highly shared, low-generation-probability nucleotide sequences were removed to address suspected cross-contamination and a sequencing artifact. In a later analysis, a clonal expansion index was calculated for each public chain from normalized within-repertoire ranks of inferred template counts. In a later analysis, generation probabilities were computed using a VDJ recombination model fitted to out-of-frame rearrangements, and the results were checked against IGoR. In a later analysis, TCR-TCR, TCR-HLA and TCR-CMV co-occurrence was scored with hypergeometric tests, and a repertoire-size bias correction was applied to TCR pairs. False discovery rates were estimated in a later analysis by permuting HLA or CMV assignments 20 times. A later analysis grouped co-occurring TCRs with DBSCAN, adding TCRdist sequence similarity when clustering within HLA-allele-positive subsets. For co-occurrence clustering, repertoires with fewer than 30,000 or more than 120,000 public chains were excluded, along with roughly 5 repertoires with anomalous nucleotide sharing. TCRdb stores this immuneACCESS table with in-frame sequences only. Part of the clones is absent; in the studies checked, under half of the shortfall reflects unresolved V genes, and no reason is known for the rest. V and J calls and clone size are those listed in that table; D and trimming were worked out from the DNA. Recorded for this sample are 75,000 to 80,000 clones; around two thirds of them occurred a single time. 4.9% of the sample is in the top ten clones.

The rearrangement combines TRBV21-1 with TRBJ2-3; TRBD1 was called by the table and not checked on the DNA. TRBV21-1 constitutes a pseudogene. This clonotype was obtained from a man aged 60 to 75 in good health and CMV-seropositive. Sequencing used PBMCs. The CDR3: CASSIPGQITDTQYF. The sequence in DNA is TGTGCCAGCAGCATACCGGGACAGATCACAGATACGCAGTATTTT.